This TCR beta chain was sequenced during a study of CD8 T cells in Susac syndrome. The CDR3 is made up of 14 amino acids. Deletions cut 1 base from V and 6 bases from J, with 12 bases between. From germline, CDR1 is SGHDN and CDR2 FVKESK. RNA in amounts of roughly 0.45 to 1 ug was reverse transcribed with random hexamers. Via MiXCR, TCRdb re-called the immunoSEQ multiplex PCR reads, giving one row per CDR3 protein. Of some 200,000 distinct CDR3 sequences listed, roughly 92% are singletons. Sequencing was done on a sample of CD8+ T cells from PBMCs. The sequence was collected from a human donor with multiple sclerosis. This chain connects TRBV14 to TRBJ1-1; the D gene is possibly TRBD1 (5 bases). DNA for the CDR3: TGTGCCAGCAGCCAAGTCTGGGGGGTCCCTGAAGCTTTCTTT. As protein: CASSQVWGVPEAFF.